The clone carrying this T cell receptor (beta chain) was recorded a few times. The antigen is undetermined. This specimen includes other DNA sequences encoding the same CDR3. The data originate from a study of cytomegalovirus exposure and HLA in healthy donors. Study-level background: Genetic ancestry analysis placed around 76% of the 398 donors that were genotyped in the Caucasian-associated cluster. Study-level points and caveats: Previous analysis showed most TCR beta V segments were productive about 90% or about 30% of the time. TCR beta V- and J-gene trimming was later associated with a missense DCLRE1C variant. The majority of TCR sequences were rare, yet some public TCRs appeared in many donors.

With 60 Vbeta and 13 Jbeta primers, the PCR was carried out. TCRdb keeps only in-frame clones here, not all; method: immunoSEQ multiplex PCR. The sample shows just under 95,000 clones, 80% to 90% of them seen only once. The CDR3 runs to 12 residues. The V end lost 4 bases, the J end lost 4 bases, and 5 bases lay between the germline ends. Looked up from germline, CDR1 is MNHEY and CDR2 is SVGAGI. Sequencing was performed on PBMCs. The chain carries TRBV6-5 and TRBJ1-5; unclear D gene. This clonotype was sampled from a woman between 18 and 29 years old in good health and CMV-seropositive. In DNA, the CDR3 is TGTGCCAGCAGTTTCCCAAATCAGCCCCAGCATTTT. Residues: CASSFPNQPQHF.